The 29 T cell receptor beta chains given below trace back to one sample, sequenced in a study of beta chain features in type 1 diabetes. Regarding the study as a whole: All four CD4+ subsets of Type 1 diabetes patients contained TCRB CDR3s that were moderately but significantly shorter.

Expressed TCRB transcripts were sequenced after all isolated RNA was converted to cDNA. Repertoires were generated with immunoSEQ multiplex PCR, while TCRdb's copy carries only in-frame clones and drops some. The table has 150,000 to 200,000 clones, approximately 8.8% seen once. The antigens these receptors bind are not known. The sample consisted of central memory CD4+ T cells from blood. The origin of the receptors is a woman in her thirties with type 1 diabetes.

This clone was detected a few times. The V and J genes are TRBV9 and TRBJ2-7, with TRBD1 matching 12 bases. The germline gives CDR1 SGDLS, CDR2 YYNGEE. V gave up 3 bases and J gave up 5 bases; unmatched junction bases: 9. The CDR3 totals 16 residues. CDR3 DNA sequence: TGTGCCAGCAGCGCGGACCCGGGACAGGGGGCCCACGAGCAGTACTTC. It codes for CASSADPGQGAHEQYF.

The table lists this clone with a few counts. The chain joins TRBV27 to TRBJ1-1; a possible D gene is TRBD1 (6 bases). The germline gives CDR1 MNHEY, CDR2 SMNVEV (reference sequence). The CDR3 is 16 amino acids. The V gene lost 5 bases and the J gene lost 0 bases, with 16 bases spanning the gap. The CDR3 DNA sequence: TGTGCCAGCAGTCCTCTTACAGGGCGTTTGAACACTGAAGCTTTCTTT. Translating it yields CASSPLTGRLNTEAFF.

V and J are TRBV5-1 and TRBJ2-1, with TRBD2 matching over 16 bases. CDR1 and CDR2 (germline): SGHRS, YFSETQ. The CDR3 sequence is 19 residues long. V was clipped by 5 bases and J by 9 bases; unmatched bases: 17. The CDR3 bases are TGCGCCAGCAGTTTACTCGGGACTAGCGGGAGGGACGTCCGCGGTGAGCAGTTCTTC. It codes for CASSLLGTSGRDVRGEQFF.

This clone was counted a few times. Written as DNA, the CDR3 is TGTGCCAGCAGTTACTCTCCGGGGTGGGGTGAAGCTTTCTTT. It specifies CASSYSPGWGEAFF. The chain combines TRBV6-5 with TRBJ1-1; D not resolved. V was shortened by 0 bases and J by 7 bases, with 12 bases between the two germline ends. The CDR3 consists of 14 residues. CDR1 is MNHEY, CDR2 SVGAGI, per germline.

CDR3 sequence: CASSFWDRFYNEQFF. The DNA of the CDR3 is TGTGCCAGCAGCTTCTGGGACAGATTTTACAATGAGCAGTTCTTC. This chain connects TRBV7-9 to TRBJ2-1; 7 positions agree with TRBD1. V lost 3 bases and J lost 4; bases outside the gene matches: 6. Germline-derived CDR1 and CDR2 are SEHNR and FQNEAQ (reference sequence). The CDR3 has 15 amino acids.

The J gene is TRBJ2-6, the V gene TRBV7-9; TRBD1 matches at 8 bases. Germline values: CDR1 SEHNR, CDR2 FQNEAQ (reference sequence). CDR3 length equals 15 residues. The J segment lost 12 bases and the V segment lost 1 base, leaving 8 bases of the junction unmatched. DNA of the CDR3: TGTGCCAGCAGCTTAGAGTCGTGGACAGGGCCCGTCCTGACTTTC. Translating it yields CASSLESWTGPVLTF.

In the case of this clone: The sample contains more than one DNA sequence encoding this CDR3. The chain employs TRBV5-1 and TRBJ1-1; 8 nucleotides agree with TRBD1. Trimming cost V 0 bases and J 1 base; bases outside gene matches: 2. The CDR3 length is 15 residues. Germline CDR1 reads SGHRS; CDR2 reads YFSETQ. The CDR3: CASSLVTGGNTEAFF. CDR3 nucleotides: TGCGCCAGCAGCTTGGTTACAGGGGGGAACACTGAAGCTTTCTTT. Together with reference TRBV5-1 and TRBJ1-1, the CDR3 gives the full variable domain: KAGVTQTPRYLIKTRGQQVTLSCSPISGHRSVSWYQQTPGQGLQFLFEYFSETQRNKGNFPGRFSGRQFSNSRSEMNVSTLELGDSALYLCASSLVTGGNTEAFFGQGTRLTVV.

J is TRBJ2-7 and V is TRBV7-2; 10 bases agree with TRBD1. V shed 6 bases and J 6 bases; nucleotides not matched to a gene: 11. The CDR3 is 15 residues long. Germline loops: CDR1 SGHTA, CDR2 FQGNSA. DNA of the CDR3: TGTGCCAGCAGTAGACAGGGACAGGGGATCGGCGAGCAGTACTTC. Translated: CASSRQGQGIGEQYF. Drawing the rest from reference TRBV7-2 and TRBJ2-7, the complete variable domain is GAGVSQSPSNKVTEKGKDVELRCDPISGHTALYWYRQSLGQGLEFLIYFQGNSAPDKSGLPSDRFSAERTGGSVSTLTIQRTQQEDSAVYLCASSRQGQGIGEQYFGPGTRLTVT.

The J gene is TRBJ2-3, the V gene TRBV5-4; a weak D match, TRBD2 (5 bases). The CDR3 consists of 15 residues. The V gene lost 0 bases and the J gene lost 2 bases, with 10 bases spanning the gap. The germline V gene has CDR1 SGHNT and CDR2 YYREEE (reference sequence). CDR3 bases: TGTGCCAGCAGCTTGGATTCGGGATACACAGATACGCAGTATTTT. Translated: CASSLDSGYTDTQYF.

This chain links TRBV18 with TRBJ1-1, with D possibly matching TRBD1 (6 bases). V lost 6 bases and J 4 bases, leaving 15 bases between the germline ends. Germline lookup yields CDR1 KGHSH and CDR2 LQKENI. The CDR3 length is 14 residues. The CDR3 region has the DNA TGTGCCAGCTCTCTCGGGACACCCGCCACTGAAGCTTTCTTT. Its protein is CASSLGTPATEAFF.

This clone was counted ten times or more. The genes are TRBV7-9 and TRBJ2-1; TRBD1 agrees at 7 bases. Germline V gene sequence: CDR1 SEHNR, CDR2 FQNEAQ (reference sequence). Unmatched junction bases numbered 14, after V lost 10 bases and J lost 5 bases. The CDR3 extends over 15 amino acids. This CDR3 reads CATSSGTDHNNEQFF. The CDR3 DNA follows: TGTGCCACCTCATCCGGGACAGATCATAACAATGAGCAGTTCTTC.

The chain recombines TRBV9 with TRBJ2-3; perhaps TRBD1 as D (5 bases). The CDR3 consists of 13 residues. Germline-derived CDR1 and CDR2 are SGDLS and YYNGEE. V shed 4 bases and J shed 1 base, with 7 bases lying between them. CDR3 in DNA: TGTGCCAGCAGCCAAGGGGGCACAGATACGCAGTATTTT. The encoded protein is CASSQGGTDTQYF.

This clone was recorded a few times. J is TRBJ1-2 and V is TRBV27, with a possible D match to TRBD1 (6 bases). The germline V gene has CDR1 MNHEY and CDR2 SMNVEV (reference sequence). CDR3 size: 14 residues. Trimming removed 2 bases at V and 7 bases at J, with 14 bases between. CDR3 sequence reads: CASSLGGGVPGYTF. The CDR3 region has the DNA TGTGCCAGCAGTTTAGGGGGGGGCGTCCCTGGCTACACCTTC.

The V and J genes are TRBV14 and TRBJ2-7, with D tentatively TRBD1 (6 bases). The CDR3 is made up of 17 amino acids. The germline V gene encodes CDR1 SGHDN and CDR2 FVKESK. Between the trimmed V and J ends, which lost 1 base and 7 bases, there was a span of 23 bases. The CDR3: CASSQVFGQPNLGEQYF. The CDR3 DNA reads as TGTGCCAGCAGCCAAGTTTTCGGACAGCCCAATTTGGGGGAGCAGTACTTC. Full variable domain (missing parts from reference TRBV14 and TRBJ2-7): EAGVTQFPSHSVIEKGQTVTLRCDPISGHDNLYWYRRVMGKEIKFLLHFVKESKQDESGMPNNRFLAERTGGTYSTLKVQPAELEDSGVYFCASSQVFGQPNLGEQYFGPGTRLTVT.

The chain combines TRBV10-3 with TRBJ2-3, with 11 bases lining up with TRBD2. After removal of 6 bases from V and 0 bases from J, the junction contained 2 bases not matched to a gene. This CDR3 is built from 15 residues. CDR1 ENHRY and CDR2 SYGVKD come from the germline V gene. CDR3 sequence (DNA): TGTGCCATCAGGGGGACTAGCGGAAGCACAGATACGCAGTATTTT. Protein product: CAIRGTSGSTDTQYF.

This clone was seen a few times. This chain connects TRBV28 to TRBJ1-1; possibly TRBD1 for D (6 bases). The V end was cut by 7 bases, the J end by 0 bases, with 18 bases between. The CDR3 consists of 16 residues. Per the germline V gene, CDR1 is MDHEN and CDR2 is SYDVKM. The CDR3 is CASNPSRGSMNTEAFF. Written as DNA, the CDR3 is TGTGCCAGCAATCCTTCCAGGGGTTCGATGAACACTGAAGCTTTCTTT.

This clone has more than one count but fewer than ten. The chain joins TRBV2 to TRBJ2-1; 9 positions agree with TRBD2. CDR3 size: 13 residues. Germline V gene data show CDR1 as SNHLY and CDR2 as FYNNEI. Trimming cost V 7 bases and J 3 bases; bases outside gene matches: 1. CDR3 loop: CASKAGGYNEQFF. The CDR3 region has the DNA TGTGCCAGCAAAGCGGGAGGCTACAATGAGCAGTTCTTC. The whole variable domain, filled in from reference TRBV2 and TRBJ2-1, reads EPEVTQTPSHQVTQMGQEVILRCVPISNHLYFYWYRQILGQKVEFLVSFYNNEISEKSEIFDDQFSVERPDGSNFTLKIRSTKLEDSAMYFCASKAGGYNEQFFGPGTRLTVL.

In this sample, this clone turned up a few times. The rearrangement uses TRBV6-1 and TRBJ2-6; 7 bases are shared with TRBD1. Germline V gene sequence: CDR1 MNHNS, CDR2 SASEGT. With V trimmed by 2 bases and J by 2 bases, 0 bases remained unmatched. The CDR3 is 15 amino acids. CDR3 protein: CASSEQGAGANVLTF. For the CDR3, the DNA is TGTGCCAGCAGTGAACAGGGGGCTGGGGCCAACGTCCTGACTTTC.

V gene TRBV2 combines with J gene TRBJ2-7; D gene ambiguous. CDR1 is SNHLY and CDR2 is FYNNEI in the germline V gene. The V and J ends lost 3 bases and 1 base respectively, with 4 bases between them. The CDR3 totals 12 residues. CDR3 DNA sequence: TGTGCCAGCAGTGACGAGTCCTACGAGCAGTACTTC. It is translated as CASSDESYEQYF.

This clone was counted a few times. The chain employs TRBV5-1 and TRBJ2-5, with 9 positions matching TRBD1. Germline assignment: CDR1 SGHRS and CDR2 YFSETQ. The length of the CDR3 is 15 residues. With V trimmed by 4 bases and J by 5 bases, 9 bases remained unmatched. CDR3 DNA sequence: TGCGCCAGCAGCAACCTTGGACAGGGGATGGAGACCCAGTACTTC. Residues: CASSNLGQGMETQYF. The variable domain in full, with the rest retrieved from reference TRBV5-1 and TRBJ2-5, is KAGVTQTPRYLIKTRGQQVTLSCSPISGHRSVSWYQQTPGQGLQFLFEYFSETQRNKGNFPGRFSGRQFSNSRSEMNVSTLELGDSALYLCASSNLGQGMETQYFGPGTRLLVL.

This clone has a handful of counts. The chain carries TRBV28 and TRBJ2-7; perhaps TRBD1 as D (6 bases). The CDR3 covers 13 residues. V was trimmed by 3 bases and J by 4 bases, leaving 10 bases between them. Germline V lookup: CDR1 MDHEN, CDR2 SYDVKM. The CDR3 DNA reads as TGTGCCAGCAGTTTCGTACAGGGATACGAGCAGTACTTC. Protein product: CASSFVQGYEQYF.

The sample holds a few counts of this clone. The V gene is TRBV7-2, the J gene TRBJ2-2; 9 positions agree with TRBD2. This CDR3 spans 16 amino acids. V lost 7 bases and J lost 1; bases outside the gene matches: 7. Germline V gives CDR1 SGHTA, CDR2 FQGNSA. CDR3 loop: CASTLSAGGNTGELFF. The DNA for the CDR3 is TGTGCCAGCACCCTATCAGCGGGAGGGAACACCGGGGAGCTGTTTTTT.

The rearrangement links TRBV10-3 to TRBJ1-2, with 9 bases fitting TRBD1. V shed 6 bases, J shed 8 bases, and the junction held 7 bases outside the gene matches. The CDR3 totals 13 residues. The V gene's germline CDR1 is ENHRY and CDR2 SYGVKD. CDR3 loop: CAIRPQGAEGYTF. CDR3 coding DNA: TGTGCCATCAGACCACAGGGGGCAGAGGGCTACACCTTC.

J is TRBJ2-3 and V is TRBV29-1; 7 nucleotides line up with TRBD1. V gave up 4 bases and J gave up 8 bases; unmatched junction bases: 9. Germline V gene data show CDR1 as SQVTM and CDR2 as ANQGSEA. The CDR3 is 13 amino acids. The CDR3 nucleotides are TGCAGCGTTGCATCTCGAGGGGGCGGTACGCAGTATTTT. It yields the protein CSVASRGGGTQYF.

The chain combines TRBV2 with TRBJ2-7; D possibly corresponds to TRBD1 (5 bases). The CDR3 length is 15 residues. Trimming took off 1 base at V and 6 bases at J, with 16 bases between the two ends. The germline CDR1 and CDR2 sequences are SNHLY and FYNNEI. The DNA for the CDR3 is TGTGCCAGCAGTGAAGGCCGGACATTGGTCTCCGAGCAGTACTTC. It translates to CASSEGRTLVSEQYF. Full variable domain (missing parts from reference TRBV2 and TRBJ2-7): EPEVTQTPSHQVTQMGQEVILRCVPISNHLYFYWYRQILGQKVEFLVSFYNNEISEKSEIFDDQFSVERPDGSNFTLKIRSTKLEDSAMYFCASSEGRTLVSEQYFGPGTRLTVT.

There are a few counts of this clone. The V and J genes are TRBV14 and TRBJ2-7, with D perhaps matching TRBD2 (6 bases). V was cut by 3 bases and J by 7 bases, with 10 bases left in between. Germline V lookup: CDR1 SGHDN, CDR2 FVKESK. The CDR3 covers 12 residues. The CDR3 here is CASSQGGAEQYF. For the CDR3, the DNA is TGTGCCAGCAGCCAGGGGGGAGCGGAGCAGTACTTC.

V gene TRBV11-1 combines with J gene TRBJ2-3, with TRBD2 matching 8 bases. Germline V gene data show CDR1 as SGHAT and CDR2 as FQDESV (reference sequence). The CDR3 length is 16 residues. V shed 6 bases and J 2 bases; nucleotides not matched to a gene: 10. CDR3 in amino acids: CASSSGPGGSTDTQYF. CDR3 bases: TGTGCCAGCAGTTCCGGTCCGGGAGGGTCCACAGATACGCAGTATTTT.

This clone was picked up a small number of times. CDR3 sequence (DNA): TGTGCCAGCAGTACCGGGACAAGGCCCCAGGAAGTACAGCCCCAGCATTTT. This codes for CASSTGTRPQEVQPQHF. The chain links TRBV6-4 to TRBJ1-5; a possible D gene is TRBD1 (6 bases). The length of the CDR3 is 17 residues. Germline V gene lookup returns CDR1 MRHNA and CDR2 SNTAGT. V lost 5 bases, J lost 7 bases, and 24 bases lay in between.

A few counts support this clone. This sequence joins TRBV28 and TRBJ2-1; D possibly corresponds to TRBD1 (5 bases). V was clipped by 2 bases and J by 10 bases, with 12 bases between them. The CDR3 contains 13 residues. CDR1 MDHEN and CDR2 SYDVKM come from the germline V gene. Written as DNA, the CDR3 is TGTGCCAGCAGTTTAAGCAGGGAAGGCGAGCAGTTCTTC. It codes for CASSLSREGEQFF.